A selection of T cell receptor beta chains follows, all from one sample in a study of T-cell memory formation after mild COVID-19. TCRdb processed the 5' RACE reads anew with MiXCR; each CDR3 protein has one entry. The repertoire holds a few hundred thousand distinct CDR3 sequences, with over 15% as singletons. The sequenced material came from PBMCs or a T cell subset sorted from them (not recorded which). These receptors came from a young man who had mild COVID-19 (a few samples of this study predate the infection). Cell type and time point are not known. CDR3s include the opening cysteine and the closing phenylalanine or tryptophan. Fields, in order: clone size, D gene, J gene, V gene, CDR3 protein, CDR3 DNA. The D gene is left open where the match is weak. The listing skips clone size in some rows; elsewhere it reads once, few, many or a size class.

few | TRBD2 | TRBJ2-3 | TRBV3-1 | CASSQDYGGSTDTQYF | TGTGCCAGCAGCCAAGATTACGGGGGGAGCACAGATACGCAGTATTTT
many | TRBD1 | TRBJ2-3 | TRBV4-1 | CASSQVAGGADTQYF | TGCGCCAGCAGCCAAGTGGCAGGGGGCGCAGATACGCAGTATTTT
few | . | TRBJ2-4 | TRBV20-1 | CSVPSGGNIQYF | TGCAGTGTCCCAAGTGGGGGGAACATTCAGTACTTC
. | . | TRBJ1-1 | TRBV11-2 | CASSRGGLAFF | TGTGCCAGCAGCCGAGGGGGATTGGCTTTCTTT
few | . | TRBJ2-1 | TRBV20-1 | CSARQGRRNEQFF | TGCAGTGCTAGACAGGGGCGTAGGAATGAGCAGTTCTTC
. | . | TRBJ1-2 | TRBV18 | CASSPEGSVYGYTF | TGTGCCAGCTCACCAGAGGGTTCGGTTTATGGCTACACCTTC
. | . | TRBJ2-3 | TRBV24-1 | CATSDLTGSTDTQYF | TGTGCCACCAGTGATCTAACAGGGAGCACAGATACGCAGTATTTT
few | . | TRBJ2-5 | TRBV15 | CATSRDLTETQYF | TGTGCCACCAGCAGAGATCTGACAGAGACCCAGTACTTC
few | . | TRBJ1-1 | TRBV7-2 | CASSLFGVNTEAFF | TGTGCCAGCAGCTTATTCGGAGTGAACACTGAAGCTTTCTTT
. | TRBD1 | TRBJ2-1 | TRBV7-2 | CASSLEVDRAINYNEQFF | TGTGCCAGCAGCTTAGAGGTTGACAGGGCGATCAATTACAATGAGCAGTTCTTC
few | . | TRBJ1-1 | TRBV5-1 | CASSFGPGTEAFF | TGCGCCAGCAGCTTTGGTCCGGGTACTGAAGCTTTCTTT
. | TRBD2 | TRBJ2-1 | TRBV10-3 | CAISLTSRGDNEQFF | TGTGCCATCAGTTTGACTAGTCGGGGGGACAATGAGCAGTTCTTC
few | . | TRBJ1-6 | TRBV5-1 | CASSGVEPSLNSPLHF | TGCGCCAGCAGCGGGGTGGAACCGAGCCTTAATTCACCCCTCCACTTT
many | TRBD2 | TRBJ2-5 | TRBV5-1 | CASSLGTSGETQYF | TGCGCCAGCAGCTTAGGGACTAGCGGGGAGACCCAGTACTTC
. | . | TRBJ1-2 | TRBV28 | CASSFFGDGYTF | TGTGCCAGCAGTTTTTTCGGGGATGGCTACACCTTC
few | . | TRBJ2-2 | TRBV7-2 | CASSFLGRPNTGELFF | TGTGCCAGCAGCTTCCTGGGTAGGCCGAACACCGGGGAGCTGTTTTTT
. | TRBD1 | TRBJ1-5 | TRBV18 | CASSPEDRGVNQPQHF | TGTGCCAGCTCACCCGAGGACAGGGGGGTCAATCAGCCCCAGCATTTT
many | . | TRBJ2-7 | TRBV7-6 | CASSLRSGAGTYEQYF | TGTGCCAGCAGCTTACGTTCAGGGGCCGGGACCTACGAGCAGTACTTC
few | . | TRBJ2-5 | TRBV4-1 | CASSYLRVGGGAETQYF | TGCGCCAGCAGCTACCTACGGGTCGGCGGGGGCGCAGAGACCCAGTACTTC
. | . | TRBJ1-2 | TRBV7-9 | CASSTSGGYGYTF | TGTGCCAGCAGCACGTCAGGCGGCTATGGCTACACCTTC
. | . | TRBJ2-5 | TRBV20-1 | CSARKGETQYF | TGCAGTGCTAGGAAAGGAGAGACCCAGTACTTC